Sequencing of this T cell receptor beta chain was carried out in a study of response to subunit inactivated influenza vaccine. Notes on this clonotype: Its target is not known.

The V end was cut by 0 bases, the J end by 4 bases, with 7 bases between. There are 13 residues in the CDR3. Germline V CDR1 and CDR2: DFQATT, SNEGSKA (reference sequence). Study-wide results and caveats: The authors put forward the suggestion that each seasonal influenza vaccination may bring in only a limited number of new T cells.

TCRdb redid the calling of the RT-PCR reads with MiXCR, one entry per CDR3 protein. The table includes about half a million distinct CDR3 sequences, about a tenth detected once. The chain combines TRBV20-1 with TRBJ2-1; D not certain. The TCR was taken from a man in his fifties or sixties who received an inactivated influenza vaccine. Here the sequenced sample was PBMCs from blood, taken 35 to 45 days after vaccination. Here the CDR3 DNA reads TGCAGTGCTAGAGAGGGTACTTACAATGAGCAGTTCTTC. Translated: CSAREGTYNEQFF.